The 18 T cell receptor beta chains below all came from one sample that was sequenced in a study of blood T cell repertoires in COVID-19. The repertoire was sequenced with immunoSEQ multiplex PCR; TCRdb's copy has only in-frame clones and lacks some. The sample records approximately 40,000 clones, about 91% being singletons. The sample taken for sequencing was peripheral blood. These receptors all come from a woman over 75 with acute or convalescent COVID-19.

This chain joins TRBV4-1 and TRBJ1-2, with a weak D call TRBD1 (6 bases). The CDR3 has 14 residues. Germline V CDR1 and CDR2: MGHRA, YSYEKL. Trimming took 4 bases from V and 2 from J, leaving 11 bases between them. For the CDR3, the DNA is TGCGCCAGCAGCCCGGGACACGGGAACTATGGCTACACCTTC. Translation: CASSPGHGNYGYTF.

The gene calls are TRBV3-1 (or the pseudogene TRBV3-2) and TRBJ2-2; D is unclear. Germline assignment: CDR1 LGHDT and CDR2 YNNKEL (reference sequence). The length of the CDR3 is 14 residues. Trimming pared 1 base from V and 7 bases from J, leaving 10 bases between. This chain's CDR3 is CASSQAERGGELFF. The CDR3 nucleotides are TGTGCCAGCAGCCAAGCGGAGCGTGGCGGGGAGCTGTTTTTT.

The CDR3 DNA sequence: TGTGCCACCAGCAGAGGTTGGGACACCGTCAACTATGGCTACACCTTC. Its translation: CATSRGWDTVNYGYTF. The chain employs TRBV15 and TRBJ1-2, with a weak D call TRBD1 (6 bases). Trimming took off 1 base at V and 2 bases at J, with 14 bases between the two ends. Germline V gene data show CDR1 as LNHNV and CDR2 as YYDKDF (reference sequence). There are 16 residues in the CDR3.

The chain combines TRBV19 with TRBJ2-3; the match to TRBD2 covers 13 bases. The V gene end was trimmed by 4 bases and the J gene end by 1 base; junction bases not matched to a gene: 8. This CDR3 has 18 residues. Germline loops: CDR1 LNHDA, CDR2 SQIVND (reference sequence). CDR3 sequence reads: CASSRLAGGGVGTDTQYF. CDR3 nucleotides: TGTGCCAGTAGTAGACTAGCGGGGGGAGGTGTAGGCACAGATACGCAGTATTTT.

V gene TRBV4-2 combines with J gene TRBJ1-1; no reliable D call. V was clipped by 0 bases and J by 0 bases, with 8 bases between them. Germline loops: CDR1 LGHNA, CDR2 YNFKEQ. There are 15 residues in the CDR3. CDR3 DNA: TGTGCCAGCAGCCAAGAGGGCTCGGTGAACACTGAAGCTTTCTTT. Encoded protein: CASSQEGSVNTEAFF.

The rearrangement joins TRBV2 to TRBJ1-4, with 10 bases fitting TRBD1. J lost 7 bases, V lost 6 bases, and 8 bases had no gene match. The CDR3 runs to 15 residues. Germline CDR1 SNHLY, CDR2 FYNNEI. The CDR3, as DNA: TGTGCCAGCAGGAGAACCGGGACAGGGGTTGAAAAACTGTTTTTT. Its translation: CASRRTGTGVEKLFF.

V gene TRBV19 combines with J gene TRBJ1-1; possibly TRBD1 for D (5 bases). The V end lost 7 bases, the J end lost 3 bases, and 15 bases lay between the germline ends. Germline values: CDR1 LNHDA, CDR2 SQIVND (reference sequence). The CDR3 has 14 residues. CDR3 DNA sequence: TGTGCCAGTATCGTCGGAGGGGTTCACACTGAAGCTTTCTTT. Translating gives CASIVGGVHTEAFF.

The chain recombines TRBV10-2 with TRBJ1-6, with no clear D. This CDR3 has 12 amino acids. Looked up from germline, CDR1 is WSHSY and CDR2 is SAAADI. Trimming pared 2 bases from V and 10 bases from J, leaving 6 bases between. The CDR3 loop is CASSENRSPLHF. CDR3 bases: TGCGCCAGCAGTGAGAATCGGTCACCCCTCCACTTT.

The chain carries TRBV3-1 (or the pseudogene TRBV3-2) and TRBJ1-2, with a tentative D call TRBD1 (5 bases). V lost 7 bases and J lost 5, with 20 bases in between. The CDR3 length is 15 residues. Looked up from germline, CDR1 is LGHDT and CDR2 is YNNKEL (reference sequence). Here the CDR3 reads CASTSGAVGSYGYTF. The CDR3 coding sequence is TGTGCCAGCACCTCTGGGGCAGTCGGGTCTTATGGCTACACCTTC.

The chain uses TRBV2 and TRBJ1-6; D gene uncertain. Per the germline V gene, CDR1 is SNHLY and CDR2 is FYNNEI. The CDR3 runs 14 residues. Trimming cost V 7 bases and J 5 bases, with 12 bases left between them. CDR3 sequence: CASTSRLNNSPLHF. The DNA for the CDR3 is TGTGCCAGCACGTCTAGACTAAATAATTCACCCCTCCACTTT.

CDR3 sequence: CASSQAYRGLTEAFF. The CDR3, as DNA: TGCGCCAGCAGCCAAGCCTACAGGGGGCTGACTGAAGCTTTCTTT. J is TRBJ1-1 and V is TRBV4-1; 9 bases line up with TRBD1. The CDR3 spans 15 residues. Germline V gene lookup returns CDR1 MGHRA and CDR2 YSYEKL. Trimming cost V 1 base and J 5 bases; bases outside gene matches: 5.

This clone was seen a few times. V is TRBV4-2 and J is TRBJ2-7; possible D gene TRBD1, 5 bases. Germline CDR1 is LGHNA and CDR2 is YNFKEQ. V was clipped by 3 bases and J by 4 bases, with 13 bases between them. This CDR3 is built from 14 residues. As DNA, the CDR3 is TGTGCCAGCAGCCAGCGTATAGGACAATACGAGCAGTACTTC. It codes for CASSQRIGQYEQYF.

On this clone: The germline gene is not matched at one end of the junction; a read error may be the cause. CDR3 coding DNA: TGTGCCAGCAGCTTATTCGGGGACAGTCGCCGATCCTCTGATTTT. It codes for CASSLFGDSRRSSDF. The genes are TRBV5-6 and TRBJ1-4, with 7 bases that match TRBD1. CDR1 SGHDT and CDR2 YYEEEE come from the germline V gene. The CDR3 contains 15 residues.

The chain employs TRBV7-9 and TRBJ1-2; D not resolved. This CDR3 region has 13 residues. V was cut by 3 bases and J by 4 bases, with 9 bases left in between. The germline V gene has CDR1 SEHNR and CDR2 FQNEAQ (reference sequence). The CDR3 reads CASSFSGPYGYTF. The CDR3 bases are TGTGCCAGCAGCTTTAGCGGTCCCTATGGCTACACCTTC.

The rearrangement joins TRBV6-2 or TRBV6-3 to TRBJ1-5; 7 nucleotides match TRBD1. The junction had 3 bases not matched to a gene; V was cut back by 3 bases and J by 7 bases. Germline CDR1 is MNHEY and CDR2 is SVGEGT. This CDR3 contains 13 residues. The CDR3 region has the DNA TGTGCCAGCAGTTATTCGACAGGGCAGCCCCAGCATTTT. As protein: CASSYSTGQPQHF.

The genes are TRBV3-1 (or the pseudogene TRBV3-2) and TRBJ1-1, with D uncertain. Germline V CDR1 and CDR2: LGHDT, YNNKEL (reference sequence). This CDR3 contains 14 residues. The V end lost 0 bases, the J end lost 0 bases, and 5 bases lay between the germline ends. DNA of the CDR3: TGTGCCAGCAGCCAAGATGAGGTGAACACTGAAGCTTTCTTT. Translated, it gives CASSQDEVNTEAFF.

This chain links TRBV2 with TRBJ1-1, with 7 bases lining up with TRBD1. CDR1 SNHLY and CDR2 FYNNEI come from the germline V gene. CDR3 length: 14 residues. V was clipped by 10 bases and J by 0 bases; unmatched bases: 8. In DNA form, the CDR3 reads TGTGCCACTACGGTTGGGACAGTGAACACTGAAGCTTTCTTT. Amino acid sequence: CATTVGTVNTEAFF.

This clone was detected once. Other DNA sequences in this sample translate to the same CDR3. CDR3 amino acids: CASSQAEGPHRDGYTF. The CDR3 DNA is TGTGCCAGCAGCCAAGCAGAGGGCCCCCATCGGGATGGCTACACCTTC. This sequence joins TRBV4-2 and TRBJ1-2; D call uncertain. Germline V gene lookup returns CDR1 LGHNA and CDR2 YNFKEQ. The CDR3 has 16 residues. V lost 1 base, J lost 6 bases, and 18 bases lay in between.